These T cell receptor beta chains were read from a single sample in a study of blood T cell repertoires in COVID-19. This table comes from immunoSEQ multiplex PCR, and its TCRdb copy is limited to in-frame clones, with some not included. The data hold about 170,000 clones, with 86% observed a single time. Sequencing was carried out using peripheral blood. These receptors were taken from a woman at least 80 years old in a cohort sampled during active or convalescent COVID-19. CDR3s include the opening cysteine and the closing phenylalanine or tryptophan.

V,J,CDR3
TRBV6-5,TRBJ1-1,CASYGTEAFF
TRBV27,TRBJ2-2,CASSTPGLALMGTGELFF
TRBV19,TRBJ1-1,CASSRDRGQTEAFF
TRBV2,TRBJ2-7,CASSDSASGGKSSYEQYF
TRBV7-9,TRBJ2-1,CASSGLIISNEQFF
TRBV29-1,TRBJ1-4,CSVVAGDSTNEKLFF
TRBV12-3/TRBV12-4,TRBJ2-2,CASDGRNTGELFF
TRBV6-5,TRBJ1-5,CASRRGEAQPQHF
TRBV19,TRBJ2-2,CASSPGLAGENTGELFF
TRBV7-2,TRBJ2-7,CASSSVIAGAYEQYF
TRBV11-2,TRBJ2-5,CASSTVAGGPETQYF
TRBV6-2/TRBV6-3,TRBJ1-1,CASSWGGEAFF
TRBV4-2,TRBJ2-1,CASSQDTGVESYNEQFF
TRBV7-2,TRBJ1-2,CASSLDRGRGYTF
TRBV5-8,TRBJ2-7,CASSLVQGAFYEQYF
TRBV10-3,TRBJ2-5,CAISEPGLERGTQYF
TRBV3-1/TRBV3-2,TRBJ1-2,CASSPRQASRDGYTF
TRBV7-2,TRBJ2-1,CASSSPGTGTGGHEQFF
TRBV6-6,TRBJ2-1,CASRPGQGEQFF
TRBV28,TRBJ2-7,CASSQSGGTTYEQYF
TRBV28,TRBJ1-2,CASSFGAGIWYGYTF
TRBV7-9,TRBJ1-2,CASSRTTGVYGYTF
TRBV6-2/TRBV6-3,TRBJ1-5,CASSSTGTSNQPQHF
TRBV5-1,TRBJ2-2,CASSSQGPNTGELFF
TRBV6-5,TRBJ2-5,CASRVTQQETQYF
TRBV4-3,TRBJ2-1,CASSHIPTGGVSGEQFF
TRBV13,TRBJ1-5,CASSVRQGDQPQHF
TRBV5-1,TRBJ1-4,CASGTGTGDEKLFF
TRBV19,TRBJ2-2,CASSIDRATGELFF
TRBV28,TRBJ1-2,CASSASGQGSYGGYTF
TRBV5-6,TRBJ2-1,CASSFSYNEQFF
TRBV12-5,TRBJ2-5,CASGLSIGGEETQYF
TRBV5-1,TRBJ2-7,CASSGRDSDYEQYF